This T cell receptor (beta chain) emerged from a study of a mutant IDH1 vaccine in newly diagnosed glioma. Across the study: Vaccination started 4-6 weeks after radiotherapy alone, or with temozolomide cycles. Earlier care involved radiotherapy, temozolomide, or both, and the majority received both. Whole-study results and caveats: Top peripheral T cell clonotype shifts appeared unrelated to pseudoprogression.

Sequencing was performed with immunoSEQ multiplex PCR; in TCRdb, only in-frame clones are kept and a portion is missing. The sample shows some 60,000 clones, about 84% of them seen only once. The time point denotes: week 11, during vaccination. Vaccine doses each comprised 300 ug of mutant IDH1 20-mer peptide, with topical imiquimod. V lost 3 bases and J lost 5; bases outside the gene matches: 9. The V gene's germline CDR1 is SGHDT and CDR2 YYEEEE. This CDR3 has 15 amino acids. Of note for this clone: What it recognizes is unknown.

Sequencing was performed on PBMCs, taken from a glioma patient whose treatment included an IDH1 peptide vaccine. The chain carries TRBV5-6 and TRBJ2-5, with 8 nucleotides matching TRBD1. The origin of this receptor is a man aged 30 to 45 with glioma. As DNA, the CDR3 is TGTGCCAGCAGCTGGGGACAGGTCAGAGGGGAGACCCAGTACTTC. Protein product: CASSWGQVRGETQYF.